This passage covers 21 T cell receptor beta chains from one sample sequenced in a study of T cell responses to AZD1222 COVID-19 vaccine. The protocol was immunoSEQ multiplex PCR, while the TCRdb copy is restricted to in-frame clones and leaves out a portion. The table records some 22,000 clones, 70% to 85% of them present only once. The source material was peripheral blood, sampled on day 0 of AZD1222 vaccination. All receptors come from an adult in good health.

This chain links TRBV19 with TRBJ2-2; 7 bases map to TRBD2. Per germline, CDR1 LNHDA and CDR2 SQIVND (reference sequence). This CDR3 has 15 residues. With V trimmed by 7 bases and J by 1 base, 6 bases remained unmatched. CDR3 protein: CASNVGGGNTGELFF. As DNA, the CDR3 is TGTGCCAGTAATGTTGGCGGGGGGAACACCGGGGAGCTGTTTTTT.

The chain uses TRBV4-2 and TRBJ1-1; no clear D gene. This CDR3 is built from 14 residues. CDR1 is LGHNA and CDR2 is YNFKEQ in the germline V gene. Trimming left V 3 bases short and J 4 bases short, with 12 bases between. The DNA for the CDR3 is TGTGCCAGCAGCCAGGAAGGGTTGAGCACTGAAGCTTTCTTT. Residues: CASSQEGLSTEAFF.

V gene TRBV27 combines with J gene TRBJ1-6, with D possibly being TRBD1 (6 bases). Germline V gene sequence: CDR1 MNHEY, CDR2 SMNVEV (reference sequence). V shed 3 bases and J shed 7 bases, with 13 bases lying between them. The CDR3 totals 15 residues. CDR3 bases: TGTGCCAGCAGTTTCCAGGGGCGGAGAAATTCACCCCTCCACTTT. It is translated as CASSFQGRRNSPLHF.

The CDR3 here is CASSLNRAGEAEYF. The CDR3 coding sequence is TGTGCCAGCAGCCTTAACAGGGCAGGCGAAGCAGAGTACTTC. This chain connects TRBV6-2 or TRBV6-3 to TRBJ2-7; TRBD1 is a possible D gene (6 bases). Trimming shortened V by 6 bases and J by 11 bases, and 23 bases separated the two germline ends. The CDR3 sequence is 14 residues long. The germline CDR1 and CDR2 sequences are MNHEY and SVGEGT.

This clone was seen only a few times. The rearrangement links TRBV30 to TRBJ1-5; 8 positions match TRBD1. Germline-derived CDR1 and CDR2 are GTSNPN and SVGIG (reference sequence). J gave up 5 bases and V 2 bases, and 5 bases lay outside the gene matches. This CDR3 spans 14 amino acids. CDR3 nucleotide sequence: TGTGCCTGGAGTCAAAACAGGGGGGATCAGCCCCAGCATTTT. Encoded protein: CAWSQNRGDQPQHF. Complete variable domain (other parts from reference TRBV30 and TRBJ1-5): SQTIHQWPATLVQPVGSPLSLECTVEGTSNPNLYWYRQAAGRGLQLLFYSVGIGQISSEVPQNLSASRPQDRQFILSSKKLLLSDSGFYLCAWSQNRGDQPQHFGDGTRLSIL.

The chain combines TRBV27 with TRBJ2-1, with D possibly matching TRBD1 (6 bases). Germline-derived CDR1 and CDR2 are MNHEY and SMNVEV (reference sequence). The CDR3 covers 15 residues. V lost 2 bases, J lost 6 bases, and 14 bases lay in between. DNA of the CDR3: TGTGCCAGCAGTTTAGGTCAGGGGCCCGGCAATGAGCAGTTCTTC. It translates to CASSLGQGPGNEQFF.

The genes are TRBV2 and TRBJ2-3; 7 bases line up with TRBD2. Germline CDR1 is SNHLY and CDR2 is FYNNEI. The CDR3 runs 15 residues. Germline trimming cut 7 bases from V and 3 bases from J; bases unmatched to any gene: 10. The CDR3, as DNA: TGTGCCAGCACTCTCGCCGGCGGGGGAACAGATACGCAGTATTTT. This codes for CASTLAGGGTDTQYF. The full variable domain, its missing parts supplied by reference TRBV2 and TRBJ2-3, is EPEVTQTPSHQVTQMGQEVILRCVPISNHLYFYWYRQILGQKVEFLVSFYNNEISEKSEIFDDQFSVERPDGSNFTLKIRSTKLEDSAMYFCASTLAGGGTDTQYFGPGTRLTVL.

The V gene is TRBV7-9, the J gene TRBJ1-1; 7 bases fit TRBD1. The CDR3 sequence is 14 residues long. CDR1 is SEHNR and CDR2 is FQNEAQ in the germline V gene (reference sequence). The ends lost 10 bases at V and 0 bases at J; junction bases unmatched: 8. CDR3 protein: CATGGTVLNTEAFF. The CDR3 nucleotides read TGTGCCACAGGGGGGACAGTTCTGAACACTGAAGCTTTCTTT.

This chain joins TRBV6-5 and TRBJ2-7, with TRBD1 as a possible D gene (5 bases). This CDR3 region has 13 residues. CDR1 is MNHEY and CDR2 is SVGAGI in the germline V gene. V dropped 6 bases and J dropped 0 bases, with 9 bases sitting between them. DNA for the CDR3: TGTGCCAGCAGGGACATTAGCTCCTACGAGCAGTACTTC. This translates into CASRDISSYEQYF.

The genes are TRBV6-6 and TRBJ2-2, with 8 bases lining up with TRBD1. J was trimmed by 6 bases and V by 4 bases; bases with no gene match: 4. Per the germline V gene, CDR1 is MNHNY and CDR2 is SVGAGI (reference sequence). This CDR3 region has 14 residues. The CDR3 DNA follows: TGTGCCAGCAGTTGGGACAGGATATCCGGGGAGCTGTTTTTT. Amino acids: CASSWDRISGELFF.

The chain is built from TRBV19 and TRBJ2-7, with 7 bases aligning to TRBD1. The V segment lost 5 bases and the J segment 4 bases; nucleotides outside the gene matches: 8. This CDR3 comprises 14 residues. Germline CDR1 is LNHDA and CDR2 is SQIVND (reference sequence). The CDR3 protein is CASSAGTAKYEQYF. In DNA, the CDR3 is TGTGCCAGTAGTGCCGGGACAGCAAAATACGAGCAGTACTTC.

The rearrangement links TRBV7-9 to TRBJ2-1; 11 bases line up with TRBD2. Germline CDR1 is SEHNR and CDR2 is FQNEAQ (reference sequence). V lost 1 base to trimming and J lost 8 bases; unmatched junction nucleotides: 4. The CDR3 is 15 residues long. As DNA, the CDR3 is TGTGCCAGCAGCTTAGTTAGCGGGGGGGCGGATGAGCAGTTCTTC. Translation gives CASSLVSGGADEQFF.

J is TRBJ2-5 and V is TRBV2; possibly TRBD1 or TRBD2 for D (5 bases each). V lost 6 bases, J lost 2 bases, and 10 bases lay in between. This CDR3 comprises 13 residues. Germline V gene sequence: CDR1 SNHLY, CDR2 FYNNEI. CDR3 nucleotides: TGTGCCAGCAGAGGGACGGCTCAAGAGACCCAGTACTTC. Translated, it gives CASRGTAQETQYF.

The chain is built from TRBV5-4 and TRBJ1-1; D is undetermined. The CDR3 has 15 residues. The germline CDR1 and CDR2 sequences are SGHNT and YYREEE (reference sequence). Trimming took off 0 bases at V and 0 bases at J, with 9 bases between the two ends. The CDR3 protein is CASSLEANMNTEAFF. The CDR3 DNA follows: TGTGCCAGCAGCTTGGAGGCGAACATGAACACTGAAGCTTTCTTT.

The V call is TRBV7-9, the J call TRBJ1-2; no definite D call. CDR3 length: 12 amino acids. From germline, CDR1 is SEHNR and CDR2 FQNEAQ (reference sequence). The V end lost 5 bases, the J end lost 8 bases, and 12 bases lay between the germline ends. The CDR3 coding sequence is TGTGCCAGCAGCCGCAAAGATGAAGGCTACACCTTC. Its protein product is CASSRKDEGYTF.

The chain links TRBV14 to TRBJ2-2; D possibly corresponds to TRBD1 (5 bases). The CDR3 is 16 amino acids. Per the germline V gene, CDR1 is SGHDN and CDR2 is FVKESK. Trimming took 6 bases from V and 6 from J, leaving 20 bases between them. The CDR3 DNA reads TGTGCCAGCAGTTCGCCGCAATTAGGGGAAGCCGGGGAGCTGTTTTTT. This sequence encodes CASSSPQLGEAGELFF.

This clone was detected a few times. The chain links TRBV6-5 to TRBJ1-4, with unresolved D. This CDR3 contains 13 residues. Between the trimmed V and J ends, which lost 7 bases and 8 bases, there was a span of 14 bases. Per the germline V gene, CDR1 is MNHEY and CDR2 is SVGAGI. Here the CDR3 DNA reads TGTGCCAGCACCACCGACGGGCGGGAAAAACTGTTTTTT. Translation gives CASTTDGREKLFF.

The chain couples TRBV5-6 to TRBJ2-2; 9 bases are shared with TRBD1. The germline V gene has CDR1 SGHDT and CDR2 YYEEEE. The CDR3 has 16 residues. V gave up 4 bases and J gave up 6 bases; unmatched junction bases: 10. CDR3 DNA sequence: TGTGCCAGCAGCCCGCCGGGACAGGGTTCTGCCGGGGAGCTGTTTTTT. Its translation: CASSPPGQGSAGELFF.

The V and J genes are TRBV11-2 and TRBJ1-2, with D tentatively TRBD1 (5 bases). The CDR3 has 17 residues. Trimming left V 1 base short and J 0 bases short, with 15 bases between. Per the germline V gene, CDR1 is SGHAT and CDR2 is FQNNGV. CDR3 sequence reads: CASSLVAGYYTNYGYTF. As DNA, the CDR3 is TGTGCCAGCAGCTTAGTGGCAGGGTACTACACTAACTATGGCTACACCTTC.

V gene TRBV6-5 combines with J gene TRBJ2-2; D is undetermined. Germline loops: CDR1 MNHEY, CDR2 SVGAGI. The CDR3 has 14 residues. V shed 0 bases and J shed 6 bases, with 8 bases lying between them. The CDR3 sequence: CASSYSSGSGELFF. The CDR3 region has the DNA TGTGCCAGCAGTTACTCGTCTGGTTCCGGGGAGCTGTTTTTT.

The genes are TRBV7-9 and TRBJ2-1; D is possibly TRBD2 (6 bases). Germline CDR1 is SEHNR and CDR2 is FQNEAQ (reference sequence). V gave up 5 bases and J gave up 5 bases, with 16 bases separating them. The CDR3 spans 15 residues. The CDR3 protein is CASSTDGRSHNEQFF. CDR3 DNA: TGTGCCAGCAGCACCGACGGGAGATCCCACAATGAGCAGTTCTTC.